A single sample gave rise to the 20 T cell receptor beta chains below, sequenced in a study of T cells in Graves' hyperthyroidism and ophthalmopathy (dated by TCRdb to about 2019). The library was generated by multiplex PCR. The instrument given in TCRdb is Illumina HiSeq 2000. The TCR beta CDR3 regions were amplified from the RNA transcripts. For the first round of RT-PCR on the TCR CDR3, the HTBI primer set was used together with the Qiagen OneStep RT-PCR kit. TCRdb applied fastp at Q25 and MiXCR to the public reads, then kept only in-frame beta chains. When rows share a CDR3 protein, they turn into one entry using the most common DNA and genes. The sample includes over 400,000 distinct CDR3 sequences, with roughly 15% observed a single time. About 12% of the sample goes to the ten largest clones. The sequenced material came from blood. Receptors were obtained from a young man with Graves' ophthalmopathy.

This clonotype occurred many times. The chain carries TRBV18 and TRBJ2-1; 9 nucleotides match TRBD1. The CDR3 spans 15 residues. V shed 5 bases and J 5 bases; nucleotides not matched to a gene: 7. The germline V gene encodes CDR1 KGHSH and CDR2 LQKENI. CDR3 loop: CASSAGTGSHNEQFF. CDR3 nucleotide sequence: TGTGCCAGCTCAGCCGGGACAGGGAGCCACAATGAGCAGTTCTTC. The whole variable domain, filled in from reference TRBV18 and TRBJ2-1, reads NAGVMQNPRHLVRRRGQEARLRCSPMKGHSHVYWYRQLPEEGLKFMVYLQKENIIDESGMPKERFSAEFPKEGPSILRIQQVVRGDSAAYFCASSAGTGSHNEQFFGPGTRLTVL.

In this sample, this clonotype turned up many times. The chain couples TRBV11-1 to TRBJ2-2, with D perhaps being TRBD1 or TRBD2 (5 bases each). The CDR3 totals 14 residues. Deletions cut 2 bases from V and 5 bases from J, with 9 bases between. In germline, CDR1 is SGHAT, CDR2 FQDESV (reference sequence). The CDR3 nucleotides are TGTGCCAGCAGCTTATTCAGGGAGACCGGGGAGCTGTTTTTT. Encoded protein: CASSLFRETGELFF.

This clonotype was detected ten times or more. The genes are TRBV6-1 and TRBJ1-5; unclear D gene. Looked up from germline, CDR1 is MNHNS and CDR2 is SASEGT. V was pared by 8 bases and J by 6 bases, with 11 bases between. This CDR3 comprises 12 residues. This CDR3 is CASAGSLQPQHF. The CDR3 nucleotides are TGTGCCAGCGCTGGGTCCCTTCAGCCCCAGCATTTT.

This clonotype has a handful of counts. The genes are TRBV6-1 and TRBJ1-3, with a possible D match to TRBD1 (6 bases). The CDR3 totals 14 residues. Germline V gene lookup returns CDR1 MNHNS and CDR2 SASEGT. Trimming pared 7 bases from V and 0 bases from J, leaving 10 bases between. CDR3 coding DNA: TGTGCCAGCACTCTAGGGGGCTCTGGAAACACCATATATTTT. The encoded protein is CASTLGGSGNTIYF.

CDR3 sequence: CASKVDGRVVETQYF. The CDR3 DNA is TGCGCCAGCAAGGTAGACGGGAGGGTAGTAGAGACCCAGTACTTC. V is TRBV10-2 and J is TRBJ2-5; 8 positions match TRBD2. V lost 7 bases, J lost 4 bases, and 11 bases stayed unmatched. The CDR3 runs to 15 residues. Looked up from germline, CDR1 is WSHSY and CDR2 is SAAADI.

This clonotype has ten or more counts. The rearrangement joins TRBV11-3 to TRBJ1-2; TRBD1 is a possible D gene (6 bases). The CDR3 is 13 residues long. The germline V gene encodes CDR1 SGHNT and CDR2 YENEEA. The V end was cut by 1 base, the J end by 6 bases, with 9 bases between. For the CDR3, the DNA is TGTGCCAGCAGCTTAGGGGCAGGGGATGGCTACACCTTC. Protein: CASSLGAGDGYTF.

The gene calls are TRBV19 and TRBJ2-7, with a possible D match to TRBD1 (6 bases). The V and J ends lost 5 bases and 4 bases respectively, with 18 bases between them. This CDR3 region has 15 residues. Germline-derived CDR1 and CDR2 are LNHDA and SQIVND (reference sequence). CDR3 DNA sequence: TGTGCCAGTAGTCCCTCCCGGGACACATCATACGAGCAGTACTTC. Its translation is CASSPSRDTSYEQYF.

This chain links TRBV12-3 or TRBV12-4 with TRBJ2-2, with D maybe TRBD2 (5 bases). This CDR3 region has 13 residues. V gave up 7 bases and J gave up 6 bases, with 12 bases separating them. CDR3 region: CASTRTGAGELFF. Here the CDR3 DNA reads TGTGCCAGCACCCGCACCGGGGCCGGGGAGCTGTTTTTT.

This clonotype has a handful of counts. The V gene is TRBV4-1, the J gene TRBJ2-1; the match to TRBD2 covers 11 bases. Per germline, CDR1 MGHRA and CDR2 YSYEKL. Germline trimming cut 0 bases from V and 4 bases from J; bases unmatched to any gene: 2. The CDR3 covers 16 residues. CDR3: CASSQEIAGGYNEQFF. DNA of the CDR3: TGCGCCAGCAGCCAAGAAATAGCGGGGGGGTACAATGAGCAGTTCTTC.

This clonotype was seen ten or more times. The V gene is TRBV15, the J gene TRBJ2-7; no firm D call. The CDR3 is 12 amino acids. CDR1 and CDR2 (germline): LNHNV, YYDKDF (reference sequence). Trimming stripped 6 bases from V and 0 bases from J, with 6 bases between. CDR3 DNA sequence: TGTGCCACCAGAGGCGTCTCCTACGAGCAGTACTTC. This codes for CATRGVSYEQYF.

This clonotype was counted ten times or more. The chain carries TRBV7-8 and TRBJ2-7; 8 bases fit TRBD2. The CDR3 covers 16 residues. Germline-derived CDR1 and CDR2 are SGHVS and FQNEAQ. The J segment lost 7 bases and the V segment lost 4 bases, leaving 15 bases of the junction unmatched. CDR3 sequence reads: CASSSRLLGLDIEQYF. CDR3 in DNA: TGTGCCAGCAGCTCTAGGCTTCTGGGACTAGATATTGAGCAGTACTTC.

The chain recombines TRBV7-2 with TRBJ2-5; D may be TRBD2 (7 bases). The CDR3 contains 16 residues. Germline V CDR1 and CDR2: SGHTA, FQGNSA. V lost 1 base and J lost 5, with 17 bases in between. CDR3 DNA sequence: TGTGCCAGCAGCTTAGGCAGGGGAGGGGGGAGGGAGACCCAGTACTTC. As protein: CASSLGRGGGRETQYF.

This clonotype came up many times. The V and J genes are TRBV20-1 and TRBJ2-5; 9 bases align to TRBD2. The CDR3 has 16 amino acids. Germline CDR1 and CDR2: DFQATT and SNEGSKA (reference sequence). J gave up 0 bases and V 1 base, and 6 bases lay outside the gene matches. CDR3 protein: CSARGLAGKYQETQYF. The DNA for the CDR3 is TGCAGTGCTAGAGGGCTAGCGGGAAAGTACCAAGAGACCCAGTACTTC.

This clonotype showed up many times. The chain has TRBV20-1 and TRBJ2-5; 8 bases line up with TRBD2. From germline, CDR1 is DFQATT and CDR2 SNEGSKA (reference sequence). The V and J ends lost 5 bases and 5 bases, in that order; junction bases with no gene match: 10. There are 14 residues in the CDR3. The CDR3 DNA follows: TGCAGTGCTGATAAAATAGCGGGGCGGGAGACCCAGTACTTC. It codes for CSADKIAGRETQYF.

This clonotype was counted ten times or more. The gene calls are TRBV7-8 and TRBJ1-1, with a possible D match to TRBD1 (6 bases). Trimming stripped 0 bases from V and 4 bases from J, with 15 bases between. The CDR3 is 16 amino acids. In germline, CDR1 is SGHVS, CDR2 FQNEAQ. In DNA form, the CDR3 reads TGTGCCAGCAGCTTAGCCCGCACAGGGTGGGGCACTGAAGCTTTCTTT. This translates into CASSLARTGWGTEAFF.

Many counts were recorded for this clonotype. The rearrangement uses TRBV11-2 and TRBJ2-1; 12 bases fit TRBD2. In germline, CDR1 is SGHAT, CDR2 FQNNGV. The length of the CDR3 is 15 residues. Trimming at V came to 6 bases and at J to 8 bases, leaving 8 bases not matched to a gene. As DNA, the CDR3 is TGTGCCAGCAGGAAACTAGCGGGAGGTGGTGATGAGCAGTTCTTC. This codes for CASRKLAGGGDEQFF.

In its sample, this clonotype was seen many times. The chain is built from TRBV6-2 or TRBV6-3 and TRBJ1-5; D ambiguous. The CDR3 is made up of 14 amino acids. The germline V gene encodes CDR1 MNHEY and CDR2 SVGEGT. V was shortened by 6 bases and J by 4 bases, with 13 bases between the two germline ends. Here the CDR3 reads CASSRYLANQPQHF. The CDR3 bases are TGTGCCAGCAGCAGGTACCTGGCTAATCAGCCCCAGCATTTT.

Many counts were recorded for this clonotype. The chain uses TRBV7-2 and TRBJ2-2; the D is unclear. The CDR3 covers 13 residues. In germline, CDR1 is SGHTA, CDR2 FQGNSA. The V and J ends lost 8 bases and 1 base respectively, with 8 bases between them. The CDR3 protein is CASRDQNTGELFF. In nucleotides, the CDR3 is TGTGCCAGCCGCGACCAGAACACCGGGGAGCTGTTTTTT.

This clonotype was detected only a few times. The chain recombines TRBV4-2 with TRBJ1-4; unclear D gene. V lost 2 bases, J lost 7 bases, and 8 bases lay in between. In germline, CDR1 is LGHNA, CDR2 YNFKEQ. This CDR3 has 13 amino acids. The DNA for the CDR3 is TGTGCCAGCAGCCAAAATGGCGCTGAAAAACTGTTTTTT. It is translated as CASSQNGAEKLFF.

In its sample, this clonotype was seen many times. This chain links TRBV24-1 with TRBJ1-2, with D possibly being TRBD1 (5 bases). The germline V and J ends were trimmed by 5 bases and 7 bases, with 19 bases remaining between them. CDR3 length: 15 residues. Germline V lookup: CDR1 KGHDR, CDR2 SFDVKD. CDR3 bases: TGTGCCACCAGTGGGTCTGCAGGGAAAGGGGCTGGCTACACCTTC. This codes for CATSGSAGKGAGYTF.